A selection of T cell receptor beta chains follows, all from one sample in a study of response to subunit inactivated influenza vaccine. TCRdb ran MiXCR on the RT-PCR reads and lists one entry per CDR3 protein. The data contain hundreds of thousands of distinct CDR3 sequences, approximately 15% of them singletons. Material: PBMCs from blood, obtained less than 13 days after vaccination. The receptors come from a man over 45 who received an inactivated influenza vaccine. Each CDR3 is given with its conserved first and last residue. Fields, in order: D gene, clone size, J gene, V gene, CDR3 DNA, CDR3 protein. A D gene is named only where the DNA matches it firmly. For some rows the clone size is stated as once, few or many, or as a class when expanded; others skip it.

.	few	TRBJ2-7	TRBV7-8	TGTGCCAGCAGCTTAGGGGACGCCAGGCGGTACTTC	CASSLGDARRYF
.	many	TRBJ2-7	TRBV3-1	TGTGCCAGCAGCCCTTACAGGGGACTGGACGAGCAGTACTTC	CASSPYRGLDEQYF
.	.	TRBJ2-5	TRBV11-2	TGTGCCAGCAGCCCCGGGCGGGGATTGGAGACCCAGTACTTC	CASSPGRGLETQYF
TRBD1	.	TRBJ1-1	TRBV6-2/TRBV6-3	TGTGCCAGCAGAAGGGGACAGGGAACGAACACTGAAGCTTTCTTT	CASRRGQGTNTEAFF
.	many	TRBJ2-1	TRBV20-1	TGCAGTGCTAGAGATCTCCCCGCTAATGAGCAGTTCTTC	CSARDLPANEQFF
.	few	TRBJ2-2	TRBV4-1	TGCGCCAGCAGCCAACGGACAGCCAACACCGGGGAGCTGTTTTTT	CASSQRTANTGELFF
.	.	TRBJ1-2	TRBV6-5	TGTGCCAGCAGTTCCATTGGGACTGAGTATGGCTACACCTTC	CASSSIGTEYGYTF
TRBD2	.	TRBJ2-1	TRBV6-2/TRBV6-3	TGTGCCAGCAGTTATGTCCGCGGGAGGTTGAACAATGAGCAGTTCTTC	CASSYVRGRLNNEQFF
.	many	TRBJ1-2	TRBV12-3/TRBV12-4	TGTGCCAGCAGTTTACAGGGCTTCGTCTATGGCTACACCTTC	CASSLQGFVYGYTF
.	.	TRBJ2-7	TRBV7-6	TGTGCCAGCAGCTTAGTCAGCGTAGCGGCGGGCTACGAGCAGTACTTC	CASSLVSVAAGYEQYF
TRBD1	.	TRBJ2-3	TRBV7-2	TGTGCCAGCAGCCCCCGGGACAGGGGGGCCACAGATACGCAGTATTTT	CASSPRDRGATDTQYF
.	many	TRBJ2-2	TRBV7-2	TGTGCCAGCAGCTTAGCCCGGGGCACCGGGGAGCTGTTTTTT	CASSLARGTGELFF
TRBD2	few	TRBJ2-3	TRBV6-1	TGTGCCAGCAGCCGACTAGCGGGGGTCATAACGCAGTATTTT	CASSRLAGVITQYF
TRBD1	.	TRBJ1-5	TRBV20-1	TGCAGTGTACCGGGACAGCGTAATCAGCCCCAGCATTTT	CSVPGQRNQPQHF
.	.	TRBJ1-4	TRBV12-3/TRBV12-4	TGTGCCAGCAGTCGACAGAATGAAAAACTGTTTTTT	CASSRQNEKLFF